The clone carrying this TCR beta chain was seen repeatedly, ten times or more. Its antigen remains unidentified. The data are from a study of T cells in Graves' hyperthyroidism and ophthalmopathy. General observations from the study: Most thyroid-expanded clonotypes above 0.001 were also found in blood.

Researchers took RNA transcripts and amplified the TCR beta CDR3 regions from them. First-round RT-PCR of the TCR CDR3 relied on the HTBI primer set. Each CDR3 protein gets one entry after TCRdb re-called the multiplex PCR reads with MiXCR. The profile covers around 180,000 distinct CDR3 sequences, with around 15% appearing a single time and roughly 30% taken by the ten largest. It was uncontrolled infection, other autoimmune disease, pregnancy or lactation that excluded patients. Diagnoses rested on clinical symptoms, serum thyroxine and TRAb, thyroid ultrasound and orbital computed tomography. The PBMCs were sourced from fresh peripheral blood (approximately 10 ml). CDR3 length: 17 residues. V was cut by 3 bases and J by 9 bases, with 21 bases left in between. CDR1 and CDR2 (germline): MDHEN, SYDVKM.

The clonotype originates from a woman aged 45-65 years with Graves' hyperthyroidism. The chain employs TRBV28 and TRBJ1-6, with a possible D match to TRBD1 (5 bases). Sequencing used blood. CDR3 sequence: CASSFRDSGTRVSPLHF. In DNA form, the CDR3 reads TGTGCCAGCAGTTTTAGGGACTCAGGGACTCGAGTTTCACCCCTCCACTTT.